The 6 T cell receptor beta chains reported below all come from one sample, sequenced in a study of cytomegalovirus exposure and HLA in healthy donors. Primers: 60 Vbeta forward and 13 Jbeta reverse. Data came from immunoSEQ multiplex PCR; TCRdb stores just in-frame clones and leaves some out. Of 200,000 or so clones listed, 81% are singletons. Sequencing was performed on PBMCs. The receptors derive from a middle-aged man in good health and CMV-seronegative.

The V call is TRBV5-6, the J call TRBJ1-2; D remains unclear. There are 13 residues in the CDR3. The V gene lost 0 bases and the J gene lost 6 bases, with 9 bases spanning the gap. Germline CDR1 is SGHDT and CDR2 is YYEEEE. The CDR3 DNA sequence: TGTGCCAGCAGCTTGGGCGGACTTAATGGCTACACCTTC. This translates into CASSLGGLNGYTF.

This chain connects TRBV11-2 to TRBJ2-3; 7 nucleotides match TRBD1. V trimming: 1 base; J trimming: 4 bases; junction bases outside the gene matches: 5. The CDR3 contains 15 residues. Germline V CDR1 and CDR2: SGHAT, FQNNGV. The DNA for the CDR3 is TGTGCCAGCAGCTTAGGTTCGACAGGGTCAGATACGCAGTATTTT. As protein: CASSLGSTGSDTQYF. Drawing the rest from reference TRBV11-2 and TRBJ2-3, the complete variable domain is EAGVAQSPRYKIIEKRQSVAFWCNPISGHATLYWYQQILGQGPKLLIQFQNNGVVDDSQLPKDRFSAERLKGVDSTLKIQPAKLEDSAVYLCASSLGSTGSDTQYFGPGTRLTVL.

The V gene is TRBV11-2, the J gene TRBJ2-7; 9 bases match TRBD1. Germline trimming cut 3 bases from V and 6 bases from J; bases unmatched to any gene: 0. The CDR3 totals 12 residues. The germline V gene encodes CDR1 SGHAT and CDR2 FQNNGV. The CDR3 protein is CASSLDRGEQYF. CDR3 coding DNA: TGTGCCAGCAGCTTGGACAGGGGCGAGCAGTACTTC.

This chain links TRBV6-5 with TRBJ1-2; 11 bases line up with TRBD1. J was trimmed by 4 bases and V by 6 bases; bases with no gene match: 7. CDR1 and CDR2 from the germline V gene are MNHEY and SVGAGI. This CDR3 is built from 15 residues. CDR3 residues: CASSYRGTGGYGYTF. CDR3 sequence (DNA): TGTGCCAGCAGCTACCGGGGGACAGGGGGCTATGGCTACACCTTC.

The DNA for the CDR3 is TGTGCCACCAGCAGAGGGGAAACAGGGTGGGGCTACACCTTC. It specifies CATSRGETGWGYTF. This chain connects TRBV15 to TRBJ1-2, with TRBD1 as a possible D gene (6 bases). Germline V CDR1 and CDR2: LNHNV, YYDKDF (reference sequence). The CDR3 totals 14 residues. V was cut by 1 base and J by 8 bases, with 14 bases left in between.

The CDR3 reads CASSFLGGLAKNIQYF. In DNA form, the CDR3 reads TGTGCCAGCAGTTTCCTCGGGGGATTAGCCAAAAACATTCAGTACTTC. V gene TRBV27 combines with J gene TRBJ2-4, with a possible D match to TRBD2 (6 bases). CDR3 size: 16 residues. Per the germline V gene, CDR1 is MNHEY and CDR2 is SMNVEV (reference sequence). V was shortened by 3 bases and J by 0 bases, with 12 bases between the two germline ends.